This TCR beta chain appears in the sequencing data of a study of cytotoxic CD8 clonotypes in ibrutinib-treated CLL. Whole-study results and caveats: Sample timing was unmatched between remission and later-progressing patients; lymph nodes unstudied. Treatment left the uncommon public clonotypes either contracted or stable in frequency.

Investigators sourced around 2 micrograms of genomic DNA from cryopreserved PBMCs for TCR beta libraries. The table came from immunoSEQ multiplex PCR; TCRdb's copy has only in-frame clones and leaves some out. The profile covers 20,000 to 25,000 clones, with around 68% appearing a single time and under 30% taken by the ten largest. This clone was detected a few times. What it binds is not known. Deletions cut 7 bases from V and 2 bases from J, with 11 bases between. Germline-derived CDR1 and CDR2 are SGHRS and YFSETQ. This CDR3 comprises 13 residues. V and J are TRBV5-1 and TRBJ2-3; D is unresolved. Sequenced material: PBMCs, taken before ibrutinib treatment. This clonotype originated in a human donor with chronic lymphocytic leukemia. DNA of the CDR3: TGCGCCAGCTCAGAGGTCAACACAGATACGCAGTATTTT. Translating it yields CASSEVNTDTQYF.